This T cell receptor (beta chain) was sequenced in a study of cytomegalovirus exposure and HLA in healthy donors. Overall study findings and caveats: Later analysis found that TCR beta chains associated with HLA were more clonally expanded than other, equally common chains. Previously analyzed data showed that most TCR beta V segments were productive at a frequency of about 87% or about 30%. In a later analysis, TCR beta V- and J-gene trimming showed a link to a missense DCLRE1C variant. Analyzed later, association rates of TCRs varied across HLA loci, with DRB1 most and HLA-C fewest.

PCR primers comprised 60 Vbeta and 13 Jbeta primers. The method was immunoSEQ multiplex PCR; TCRdb's version includes in-frame clones alone and lacks a portion of them. The sample includes about 33,000 clones. V was cut by 7 bases and J by 6 bases, with 19 bases left in between. The CDR3 is made up of 13 amino acids. In germline, CDR1 is SQVTM, CDR2 ANQGSEA. Concerning this clone: The antigen is undetermined.

The TCR originated in a woman in her 40s in good health and CMV-seropositive. V and J are TRBV29-1 and TRBJ2-7; D is perhaps TRBD2 (6 bases). The source material was PBMCs. The CDR3 DNA reads as TGCAGCGCCGGGACTTCCCGTGTGGCCGAGCAGTACTTC. It translates to CSAGTSRVAEQYF.